This is a list of T cell receptor beta chains from one sample in a study of Ad26.COV2.S vaccination and SARS-CoV-2 variants. The method was immunoSEQ multiplex PCR; TCRdb's version includes in-frame clones alone and lacks a portion of them. The sample includes about 350,000 clones, around nine tenths of them seen just once. The sequencing used peripheral blood, collected in a trial of Ad26.COV2.S vaccine versus placebo. These receptor sequences come from a person aged 18-65 years who received the Ad26.COV2.S COVID-19 vaccine or a placebo. Both conserved end residues are part of each CDR3. A D gene is named only where the DNA matches it firmly. Where a row states a size, it is once, few, many or the class of an expanded clone; other rows omit it.

cdr3_aa cdr3_nt v_call cdr3_length j_call clone_size d_call
CASSDAGAIQETQYF TGTGCCAGCAGCGATGCGGGGGCCATCCAAGAGACCCAGTACTTC TRBV4-2 15 TRBJ2-5 - -
CASSQGPGWTDTQYF TGTGCCAGCAGCCAAGGCCCGGGTTGGACAGATACGCAGTATTTT TRBV14 15 TRBJ2-3 - -
CASSSRRSRTSSYEQYF TGTGCCAGCAGCTCGCGGCGTTCCAGGACCTCTTCCTACGAGCAGTACTTC TRBV7-2 17 TRBJ2-7 - -
CASSQDLGGIGYTF TGTGCCAGCAGCCAAGATTTGGGAGGGATTGGCTACACCTTC TRBV3-1/TRBV3-2 14 TRBJ1-2 - -
CASSLELNPSVDTQYF TGTGCCAGCAGCTTAGAACTAAACCCCTCGGTGGATACGCAGTATTTT TRBV11-2 16 TRBJ2-3 - -
CATSEFVQGPYYF TGTGCCACCAGTGAGTTCGTACAGGGCCCCTATTACTTC TRBV24-1 13 TRBJ2-7 - -
CASSVRDRVDTQYF TGTGCCAGCAGCGTCCGGGACAGGGTTGATACGCAGTATTTT TRBV11-2 14 TRBJ2-3 - TRBD1
CASSPDGGDYGYTF TGTGCCAGCAGCCCGGACGGGGGTGACTATGGCTACACCTTC TRBV5-6 14 TRBJ1-2 - -
CASSVTTLETQYF TGTGCCAGCAGCGTAACCACCTTGGAGACCCAGTACTTC TRBV9 13 TRBJ2-5 - -
CASSPRGGVWGLPYEQYF TGTGCCAGCAGTCCCCGTGGAGGGGTTTGGGGTTTGCCCTACGAGCAGTACTTC TRBV27 18 TRBJ2-7 - -
CASIAADRSNGYTF TGCGCCAGCATAGCCGCGGACAGGTCTAATGGCTACACCTTC TRBV10-2 14 TRBJ1-2 - TRBD1
CASSTPGSNEQYF TGTGCCAGCAGCACCCCGGGGAGCAACGAGCAGTACTTC TRBV9 13 TRBJ2-7 - -
CASSSGATKETQYF TGCGCCAGCAGCTCGGGGGCCACTAAAGAGACCCAGTACTTC TRBV5-1 14 TRBJ2-5 - -
CSVVDQSWETQYF TGCAGCGTTGTCGACCAGTCATGGGAGACCCAGTACTTC TRBV29-1 13 TRBJ2-5 - -
CASSLLGSSYEQYF TGTGCCAGCAGCTTATTGGGCAGCTCCTACGAGCAGTACTTC TRBV7-2 14 TRBJ2-7 - -
CASSVAPPKVQGGFYGYTF TGTGCCAGCAGCGTAGCTCCCCCGAAGGTACAGGGAGGGTTTTATGGCTACACCTTC TRBV9 19 TRBJ1-2 - -
CASSPPRGGSYGYTF TGTGCCAGCAGCCCACCCCGGGGGGGCAGTTATGGCTACACCTTC TRBV4-2 15 TRBJ1-2 - -
CASSPGPNYGYTF TGTGCCAGCAGTCCGGGACCTAACTATGGCTACACCTTC TRBV6-6 13 TRBJ1-2 - -
CAISESKYYEQYF TGTGCCATCAGTGAATCAAAGTACTACGAGCAGTACTTC TRBV10-3 13 TRBJ2-7 - -
CASSPPGPFANVLTF TGTGCCAGCAGTCCCCCCGGACCTTTTGCCAACGTCCTGACTTTC TRBV28 15 TRBJ2-6 - -
CASSPHSWYQETQYF TGTGCCAGCAGCCCCCACAGTTGGTACCAAGAGACCCAGTACTTC TRBV14 15 TRBJ2-5 - -
CASSDMSPGLTEAFF TGTGCCAGCAGTGATATGAGTCCGGGGCTCACTGAAGCTTTCTTT TRBV25-1 15 TRBJ1-1 - -
CASRGQLGYTEVFF TGCGCCAGCAGGGGACAACTTGGATACACTGAAGTTTTCTTT TRBV4-3 14 TRBJ1-1 once -
CASSPGTSGGYEQFF TGCGCCAGCAGCCCGGGGACTAGCGGGGGCTATGAGCAGTTCTTC TRBV4-3 15 TRBJ2-1 - TRBD2